The T cell receptor beta chain under discussion was sequenced for a study of radiotherapy plus CTLA-4 blockade in lung cancer. In germline, CDR1 is SGHDN, CDR2 FVKESK. CDR3 size: 13 residues. Trimming left V 4 bases short and J 8 bases short, with 9 bases between. The assay was immunoSEQ multiplex PCR, and TCRdb's table has in-frame clones only and misses some. The sample lists about 28,000 clones, approximately 80% seen once, with 6.5% to 9.5% in the top ten. The sequencing used peripheral blood, collected from a patient treated with radiotherapy plus ipilimumab. The source of this sequence is a human donor with non-small cell lung cancer who had stable disease on radiotherapy plus ipilimumab. The rearrangement links TRBV14 to TRBJ1-6; D is possibly TRBD1 (6 bases). The CDR3 nucleotides read TGTGCCAGCAGCCTACGGACAGATTCACCCCTCCACTTT. Protein: CASSLRTDSPLHF.